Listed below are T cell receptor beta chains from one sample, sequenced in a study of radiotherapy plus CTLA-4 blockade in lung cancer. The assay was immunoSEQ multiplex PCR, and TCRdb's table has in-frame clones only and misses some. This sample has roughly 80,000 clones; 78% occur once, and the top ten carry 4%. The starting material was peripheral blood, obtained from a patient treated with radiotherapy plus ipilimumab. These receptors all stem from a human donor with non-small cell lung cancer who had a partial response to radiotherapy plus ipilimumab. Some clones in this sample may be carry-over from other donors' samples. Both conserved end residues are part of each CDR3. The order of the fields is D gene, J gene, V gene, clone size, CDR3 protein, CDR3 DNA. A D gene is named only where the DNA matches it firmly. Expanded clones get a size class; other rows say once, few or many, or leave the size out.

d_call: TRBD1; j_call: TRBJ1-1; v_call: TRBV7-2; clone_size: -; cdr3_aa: CASSLEGQGNTEAFF; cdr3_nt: TGTGCCAGCAGCTTAGAGGGACAGGGGAACACTGAAGCTTTCTTT
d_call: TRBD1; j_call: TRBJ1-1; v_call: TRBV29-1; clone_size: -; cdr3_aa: CSAEGQGGTEAFF; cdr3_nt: TGCAGCGCTGAGGGACAGGGAGGCACTGAAGCTTTCTTT
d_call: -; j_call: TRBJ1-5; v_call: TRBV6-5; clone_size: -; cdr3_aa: CASTRGSNQPQHF; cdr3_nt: TGTGCCAGCACTCGGGGGTCTAACCAGCCCCAGCATTTT
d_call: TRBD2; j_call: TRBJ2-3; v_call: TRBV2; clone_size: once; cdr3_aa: CASSDSRGGTATQYF; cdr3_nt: TGTGCCAGCAGTGATTCGCGGGGGGGGACGGCTACGCAGTATTTT
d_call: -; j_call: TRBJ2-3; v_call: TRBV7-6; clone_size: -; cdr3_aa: CASSLGLGTDTQYF; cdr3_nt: TGTGCCAGCAGCTTGGGCCTCGGAACAGATACGCAGTATTTT
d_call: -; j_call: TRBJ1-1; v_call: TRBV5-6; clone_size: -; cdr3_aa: CASSLRGSSNTEAFF; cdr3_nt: TGTGCCAGCAGCTTGAGGGGCAGCTCGAACACTGAAGCTTTCTTT
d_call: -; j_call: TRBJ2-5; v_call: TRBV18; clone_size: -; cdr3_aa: CASSRGGQETQYF; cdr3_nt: TGTGCCAGCTCACGGGGCGGTCAAGAGACCCAGTACTTC
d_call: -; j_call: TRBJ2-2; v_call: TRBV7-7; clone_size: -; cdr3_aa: CASNRDTPNTGELFF; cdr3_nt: TGTGCCAGCAACCGTGACACCCCGAACACCGGGGAGCTGTTTTTT
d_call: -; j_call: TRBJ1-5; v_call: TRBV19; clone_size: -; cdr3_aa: CASSIPGKGQPQHF; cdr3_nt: TGTGCCAGTAGTATCCCAGGGAAGGGCCAGCCCCAGCATTTT
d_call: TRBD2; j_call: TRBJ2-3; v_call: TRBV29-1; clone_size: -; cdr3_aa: CSVGTSRTDTQYF; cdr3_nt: TGCAGCGTCGGGACTAGCCGCACAGATACGCAGTATTTT
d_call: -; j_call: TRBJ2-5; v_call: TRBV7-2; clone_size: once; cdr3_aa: CASSLGSQETQYF; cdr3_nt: TGTGCCAGCAGCTTAGGCAGCCAAGAGACCCAGTACTTC
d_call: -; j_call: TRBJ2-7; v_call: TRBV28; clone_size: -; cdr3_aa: CASNSGILHEQYF; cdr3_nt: TGTGCCAGCAATAGCGGAATCCTCCACGAGCAGTACTTC
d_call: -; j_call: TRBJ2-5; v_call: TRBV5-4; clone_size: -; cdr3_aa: CASSLGLSRETQYF; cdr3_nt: TGTGCCAGCAGCCTGGGACTGAGTCGAGAGACCCAGTACTTC
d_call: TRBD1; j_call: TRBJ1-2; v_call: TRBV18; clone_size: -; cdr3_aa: CASSPGTALNYGYTF; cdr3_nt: TGTGCCAGCTCACCGGGGACAGCTCTTAACTATGGCTACACCTTC
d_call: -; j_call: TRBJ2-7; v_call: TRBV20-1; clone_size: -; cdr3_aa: CSALSSYEQYF; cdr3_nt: TGCAGTGCTCTCTCTAGCTACGAGCAGTACTTC
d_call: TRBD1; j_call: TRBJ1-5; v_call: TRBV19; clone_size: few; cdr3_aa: CASNRGRNQPQHF; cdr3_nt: TGTGCCAGTAACAGGGGCCGCAATCAGCCCCAGCATTTT
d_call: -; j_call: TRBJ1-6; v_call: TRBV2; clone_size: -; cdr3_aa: CASQTGAFASPLHF; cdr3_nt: TGTGCCAGCCAGACAGGCGCTTTTGCTTCACCCCTCCACTTT
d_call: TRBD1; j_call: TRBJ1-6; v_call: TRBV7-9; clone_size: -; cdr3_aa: CASSPSGGSHSPLHF; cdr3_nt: TGTGCCAGCAGCCCCTCAGGGGGATCTCATTCACCCCTCCACTTT
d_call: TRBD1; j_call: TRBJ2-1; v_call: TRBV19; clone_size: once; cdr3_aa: CASRPGQGVNEQFF; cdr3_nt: TGTGCCAGTAGACCGGGACAGGGGGTCAATGAGCAGTTCTTC
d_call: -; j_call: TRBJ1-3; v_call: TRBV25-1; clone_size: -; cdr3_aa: CASSEFSIAGNTIYF; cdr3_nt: TGTGCCAGCAGTGAATTTAGTATCGCTGGAAACACCATATATTTT
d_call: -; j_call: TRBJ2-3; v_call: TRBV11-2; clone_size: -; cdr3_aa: CASSTSSSRRGTQYF; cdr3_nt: TGTGCCAGCAGCACATCTAGTTCCCGCCGAGGTACGCAGTATTTT
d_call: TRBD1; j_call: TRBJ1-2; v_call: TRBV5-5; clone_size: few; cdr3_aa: CASSPDSGGYGYTF; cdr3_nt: TGTGCCAGCAGCCCGGACTCAGGGGGCTATGGCTACACCTTC
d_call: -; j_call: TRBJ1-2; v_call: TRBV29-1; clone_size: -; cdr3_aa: CSVEGAERYTF; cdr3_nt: TGCAGCGTTGAGGGCGCCGAGCGCTACACCTTC
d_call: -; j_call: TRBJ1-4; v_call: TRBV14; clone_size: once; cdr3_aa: CASSQVGALAEKLFF; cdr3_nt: TGTGCCAGCAGCCAAGTCGGAGCTCTGGCCGAAAAACTGTTTTTT
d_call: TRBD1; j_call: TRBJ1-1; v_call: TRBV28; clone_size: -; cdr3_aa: CASTQGTALVAFF; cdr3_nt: TGTGCCAGCACCCAAGGGACAGCCCTCGTAGCTTTCTTT
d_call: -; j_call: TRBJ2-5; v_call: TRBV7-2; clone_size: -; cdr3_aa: CASSLTGTSDGTQYF; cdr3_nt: TGTGCCAGCAGCTTAACCGGGACAAGCGACGGAACCCAGTACTTC
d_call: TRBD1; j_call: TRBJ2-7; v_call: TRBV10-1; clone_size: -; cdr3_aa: CASSRDRVGLEQYF; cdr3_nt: TGCGCCAGCAGCCGGGACAGGGTGGGACTGGAGCAGTACTTC
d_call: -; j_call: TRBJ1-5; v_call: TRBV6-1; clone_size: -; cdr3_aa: CASSEVWGQSNQPQHF; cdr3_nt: TGTGCCAGCAGTGAAGTGTGGGGGCAGTCCAATCAGCCCCAGCATTTT
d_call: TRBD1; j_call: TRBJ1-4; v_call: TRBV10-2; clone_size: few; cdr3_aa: CASSNLGQARGGELFF; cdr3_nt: TGCGCCAGCAGCAACTTAGGACAGGCCCGTGGAGGGGAACTGTTTTTT
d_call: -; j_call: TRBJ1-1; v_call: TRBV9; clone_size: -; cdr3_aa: CASSERGGNTEAFF; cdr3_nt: TGTGCCAGCAGCGAAAGGGGGGGAAACACTGAAGCTTTCTTT
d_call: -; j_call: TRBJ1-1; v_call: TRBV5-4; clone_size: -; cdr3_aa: CASSLASGVTEAFF; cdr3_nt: TGTGCCAGCAGCTTGGCCTCCGGGGTCACTGAAGCTTTCTTT
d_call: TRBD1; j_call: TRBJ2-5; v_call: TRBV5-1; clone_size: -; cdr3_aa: CASSLGDSQETQYF; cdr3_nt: TGCGCCAGCAGCTTGGGGGACAGCCAAGAGACCCAGTACTTC
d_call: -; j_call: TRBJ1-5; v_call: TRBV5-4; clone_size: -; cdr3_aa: CASSNTTRGSWPQHF; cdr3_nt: TGTGCCAGCAGCAACACCACGCGGGGTTCGTGGCCCCAGCATTTT
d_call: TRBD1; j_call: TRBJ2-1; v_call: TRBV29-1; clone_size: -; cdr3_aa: CSVHGTGLIEQFF; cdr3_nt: TGCAGCGTCCACGGGACAGGGTTGATTGAGCAGTTCTTC
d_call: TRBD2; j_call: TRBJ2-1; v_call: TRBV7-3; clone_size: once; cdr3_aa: CASSAVLAGGSNEQFF; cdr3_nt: TGTGCCAGCAGCGCGGTGTTAGCGGGAGGGTCGAATGAGCAGTTCTTC
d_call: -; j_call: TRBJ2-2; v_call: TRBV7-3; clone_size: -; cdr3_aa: CASSPGNTGELFF; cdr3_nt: TGTGCCAGCAGCCCCGGGAACACCGGGGAGCTGTTTTTT
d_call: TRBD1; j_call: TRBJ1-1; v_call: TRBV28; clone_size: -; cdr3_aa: CASSGTGGWTEAFF; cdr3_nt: TGTGCCAGCAGCGGGACAGGGGGCTGGACTGAAGCTTTCTTT
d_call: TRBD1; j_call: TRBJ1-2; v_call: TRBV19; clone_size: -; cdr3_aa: CASSATTGGRSNYGYTF; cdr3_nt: TGTGCCAGCTCGGCGACCACAGGGGGCCGTTCCAACTATGGCTACACCTTC
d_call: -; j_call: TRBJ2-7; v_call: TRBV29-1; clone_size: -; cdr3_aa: CSVARVRGDEQYF; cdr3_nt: TGCAGCGTTGCTAGGGTTCGGGGAGACGAGCAGTACTTC
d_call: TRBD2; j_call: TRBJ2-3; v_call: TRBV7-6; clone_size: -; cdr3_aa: CASSLAGTRTDTQYF; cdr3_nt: TGTGCCAGCAGCTTAGCGGGGACTAGAACAGATACGCAGTATTTT
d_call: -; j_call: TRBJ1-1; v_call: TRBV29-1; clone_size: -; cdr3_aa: CSGTEPHTEAFF; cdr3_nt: TGCAGCGGAACAGAGCCTCACACTGAAGCTTTCTTT
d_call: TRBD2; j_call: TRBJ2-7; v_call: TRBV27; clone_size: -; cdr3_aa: CASSSWGGYEQYF; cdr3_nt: TGTGCCAGCAGTTCATGGGGGGGCTACGAGCAGTACTTC
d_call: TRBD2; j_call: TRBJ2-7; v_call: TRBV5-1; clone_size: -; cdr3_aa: CASSFFTGGEQYF; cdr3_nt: TGCGCCAGCAGCTTTTTTACGGGGGGCGAGCAGTACTTC
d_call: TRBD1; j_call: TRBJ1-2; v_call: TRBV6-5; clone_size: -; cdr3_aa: CASSPTGDYGYTF; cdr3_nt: TGTGCCAGCAGTCCTACAGGGGACTATGGCTACACCTTC
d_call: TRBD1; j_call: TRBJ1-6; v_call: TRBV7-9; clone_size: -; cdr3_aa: CASSLGGTGISPLHF; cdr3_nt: TGTGCCAGCAGCTTAGGAGGGACAGGGATTTCACCCCTCCACTTT
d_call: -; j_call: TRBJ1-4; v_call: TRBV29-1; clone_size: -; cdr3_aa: CSVDKGGEKLFF; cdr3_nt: TGCAGCGTTGACAAGGGAGGTGAAAAACTGTTTTTT
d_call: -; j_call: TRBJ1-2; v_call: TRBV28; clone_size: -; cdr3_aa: CASRNWGGDYGYTF; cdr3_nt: TGTGCCAGCCGAAACTGGGGGGGCGACTATGGCTACACCTTC
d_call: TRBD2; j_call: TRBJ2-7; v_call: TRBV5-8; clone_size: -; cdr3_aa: CASSLGATGGLYF; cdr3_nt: TGTGCCAGCAGCTTGGGGGCGACGGGGGGGCTGTACTTC